These 23 T cell receptor beta chains were sequenced from one sample in a study of CD4+ T cells in melanoma. Repertoires were generated with immunoSEQ multiplex PCR, while TCRdb's copy carries only in-frame clones and drops some. The sample yields 140,000 or so clones, around nine tenths seen once. The receptors originated from a human donor with melanoma.

This sequence joins TRBV19 and TRBJ1-5; maybe TRBD1 (5 bases). Germline-derived CDR1 and CDR2 are LNHDA and SQIVND (reference sequence). Trimming removed 7 bases from V and 5 bases from J, with 18 bases in between. The length of the CDR3 is 15 residues. The CDR3 protein is CASTQTGRDHQPQHF. The CDR3 DNA reads as TGTGCCAGTACTCAAACGGGCAGGGACCATCAGCCCCAGCATTTT. Complete variable domain (other parts from reference TRBV19 and TRBJ1-5): DGGITQSPKYLFRKEGQNVTLSCEQNLNHDAMYWYRQDPGQGLRLIYYSQIVNDFQKGDIAEGYSVSREKKESFPLTVTSAQKNPTAFYLCASTQTGRDHQPQHFGDGTRLSIL.

The chain has TRBV5-5 and TRBJ1-2; D is unclear. V was pared by 0 bases and J by 4 bases, with 13 bases between. The germline gives CDR1 SGHKS, CDR2 YYEKEE (reference sequence). CDR3 length equals 15 residues. The CDR3 reads CASSLGEGKAYGYTF. CDR3 DNA sequence: TGTGCCAGCAGCTTGGGGGAAGGGAAGGCCTATGGCTACACCTTC.

The chain combines TRBV5-6 with TRBJ2-1; 8 nucleotides match TRBD2. The germline V gene has CDR1 SGHDT and CDR2 YYEEEE. Trimming took 3 bases from V and 10 from J; bases not matched to a gene: 15. The CDR3 contains 16 residues. In DNA form, the CDR3 reads TGTGCCAGCAGCTGGAGGCGACTAGCGCAATCGGGAGAGCAGTTCTTC. The encoded protein is CASSWRRLAQSGEQFF.

The chain couples TRBV5-4 to TRBJ1-4; D may be TRBD1 (5 bases). Germline CDR1 reads SGHNT; CDR2 reads YYREEE (reference sequence). The CDR3 consists of 14 residues. The V end was cut by 4 bases, the J end by 11 bases, with 18 bases between. The CDR3 sequence is CASSSTGTSAKLFF. CDR3 in DNA: TGTGCCAGCAGCAGTACCGGGACCTCGGCGAAACTGTTTTTT.

The chain has TRBV5-1 and TRBJ2-7; TRBD1 matches at 7 bases. Looked up from germline, CDR1 is SGHRS and CDR2 is YFSETQ. J gave up 0 bases and V 7 bases, and 7 bases lay outside the gene matches. The CDR3 runs 14 residues. The CDR3 DNA is TGCGCCAGCGCGAAGGGGGACAGCTCCTACGAGCAGTACTTC. It translates to CASAKGDSSYEQYF.

The chain employs TRBV7-3 and TRBJ2-3; TRBD1 matches at 9 bases. Trimming took 5 bases from V and 6 from J; bases not matched to a gene: 12. Germline V gene data show CDR1 as SGHTA and CDR2 as FQGTGA. This CDR3 is built from 16 residues. CDR3 sequence reads: CASSVSRDRVQDTQYF. The CDR3 DNA follows: TGTGCCAGCAGCGTCAGTCGGGACAGGGTGCAGGATACGCAGTATTTT.

This clone was seen only once. The gene calls are TRBV7-9 and TRBJ2-1; 8 bases line up with TRBD1. The germline CDR1 and CDR2 sequences are SEHNR and FQNEAQ (reference sequence). The V gene end was trimmed by 4 bases and the J gene end by 9 bases; junction bases not matched to a gene: 5. This CDR3 is 13 amino acids long. The CDR3 region is CASSSGGPGEQFF. CDR3 nucleotide sequence: TGTGCCAGCAGCTCAGGGGGCCCGGGTGAGCAGTTCTTC.

This chain connects TRBV6-6 to TRBJ2-3; TRBD2 agrees at 10 bases. V shed 6 bases and J 2 bases; nucleotides not matched to a gene: 8. The CDR3 totals 16 residues. From germline, CDR1 is MNHNY and CDR2 SVGAGI (reference sequence). CDR3 sequence (DNA): TGTGCCAGCAGCCGTTTAGCGGGGGGATCCACAGATACGCAGTATTTT. It specifies CASSRLAGGSTDTQYF.

This clone was detected only a few times. The chain uses TRBV5-8 and TRBJ1-1, with a tentative D call TRBD1 (6 bases). The V gene lost 2 bases and the J gene lost 4 bases, with 12 bases spanning the gap. Germline-derived CDR1 and CDR2 are SGHTS and YDEGEE. The CDR3 is 14 residues long. In nucleotides, the CDR3 is TGTGCCAGCAGCTTACGGGGGCTGGGCACTGAAGCTTTCTTT. Its translation is CASSLRGLGTEAFF.

The rearrangement uses TRBV27 and TRBJ1-2; possibly TRBD1 for D (5 bases). The V gene lost 2 bases and the J gene lost 2 bases, with 15 bases spanning the gap. The V gene's germline CDR1 is MNHEY and CDR2 SMNVEV (reference sequence). The CDR3 has 16 residues. In DNA, the CDR3 is TGTGCCAGCAGTTTACGGTCAGGGCAACTGAACTATGGCTACACCTTC. Its translation: CASSLRSGQLNYGYTF.

V is TRBV6-6 and J is TRBJ1-5; TRBD1 matches at 7 bases. CDR3 length equals 15 residues. V was pared by 6 bases and J by 0 bases, with 5 bases of the junction left unmatched. Germline CDR1 reads MNHNY; CDR2 reads SVGAGI (reference sequence). CDR3 sequence: CASRRTGDSNQPQHF. CDR3 sequence (DNA): TGTGCCAGCAGAAGGACAGGTGATAGCAATCAGCCCCAGCATTTT.

The rearrangement links TRBV6-1 to TRBJ1-4; possibly TRBD1 for D (5 bases). The germline V gene encodes CDR1 MNHNS and CDR2 SASEGT. The V end lost 6 bases, the J end lost 7 bases, and 12 bases lay between the germline ends. This CDR3 comprises 13 residues. The CDR3 sequence: CASRYDRFEKLFF. The CDR3 nucleotides read TGTGCCAGCAGATATGACAGATTTGAAAAACTGTTTTTT.

This clone was observed a single time. The chain couples TRBV10-2 to TRBJ2-7, with TRBD1 matching over 7 bases. CDR1 is WSHSY and CDR2 is SAAADI in the germline V gene. Germline trimming cut 0 bases from V and 3 bases from J; bases unmatched to any gene: 2. CDR3 length: 14 amino acids. CDR3 DNA sequence: TGCGCCAGCAGTGAGTCGGGACAGAACTACGAGCAGTACTTC. This gives the protein CASSESGQNYEQYF.

The genes are TRBV11-2 and TRBJ1-3; D is undetermined. Trimming pared 0 bases from V and 0 bases from J, leaving 12 bases between. The CDR3 is made up of 17 amino acids. Germline V gene lookup returns CDR1 SGHAT and CDR2 FQNNGV. The CDR3 loop reads CASSLDYRPLSGNTIYF. In DNA form, the CDR3 reads TGTGCCAGCAGCTTAGATTATCGGCCCCTCTCTGGAAACACCATATATTTT.

This chain links TRBV13 with TRBJ1-5; no clear D gene. Trimming pared 5 bases from V and 6 bases from J, leaving 8 bases between. CDR1 is PRHDT, CDR2 FYEKMQ, per germline (reference sequence). This CDR3 has 12 residues. CDR3 protein: CASSRRGQPQHF. Here the CDR3 DNA reads TGTGCCAGCAGCCGCCGGGGTCAGCCCCAGCATTTT.

The rearrangement links TRBV12-5 to TRBJ1-5, with a tentative D call TRBD1 (5 bases). The CDR3 covers 17 residues. V was trimmed by 3 bases and J by 3 bases, leaving 18 bases between them. The V gene's germline CDR1 is LGHNT and CDR2 FRNRAP. This CDR3 reads CASGFGGRRVDNQPQHF. The CDR3 DNA is TGTGCTAGTGGTTTCGGGGGTCGCAGGGTAGACAATCAGCCCCAGCATTTT. The entire variable domain, with the rest obtained from reference TRBV12-5 and TRBJ1-5, is as follows: DARVTQTPRHKVTEMGQEVTMRCQPILGHNTVFWYRQTMMQGLELLAYFRNRAPLDDSGMPKDRFSAEMPDATLATLKIQPSEPRDSAVYFCASGFGGRRVDNQPQHFGDGTRLSIL.

This chain connects TRBV5-1 to TRBJ2-7; tentative D call: TRBD2 (5 bases). The V gene's germline CDR1 is SGHRS and CDR2 YFSETQ. V lost 3 bases, J lost 4 bases, and 17 bases lay in between. The CDR3 covers 15 residues. The CDR3 sequence: CASSSRASPGYEQYF. The DNA of the CDR3 is TGCGCCAGCAGCTCGAGGGCAAGCCCGGGATACGAGCAGTACTTC.

The genes are TRBV7-2 and TRBJ2-3; TRBD2 aligns across 10 bases. V dropped 3 bases and J dropped 3; count of bases not matched to a gene: 6. This CDR3 comprises 16 residues. Germline CDR1 and CDR2: SGHTA and FQGNSA. CDR3 protein: CASSLIAGGGTDTQYF. The CDR3, as DNA: TGTGCCAGCAGCTTGATAGCGGGGGGTGGGACAGATACGCAGTATTTT.

V gene TRBV27 combines with J gene TRBJ2-2; D not certain. CDR1 MNHEY and CDR2 SMNVEV come from the germline V gene (reference sequence). The V end lost 3 bases, the J end lost 3 bases, and 5 bases lay between the germline ends. The CDR3 is made up of 13 amino acids. The CDR3 loop is CASSFWDTGELFF. CDR3 DNA sequence: TGTGCCAGCAGTTTCTGGGACACCGGGGAGCTGTTTTTT.

The V call is TRBV10-3, the J call TRBJ2-7; D may be TRBD1 (6 bases). Germline V gives CDR1 ENHRY, CDR2 SYGVKD. CDR3 length: 15 residues. V lost 5 bases to trimming and J lost 3 bases, with 17 bases between them. This chain's CDR3 is CAISPTGSSYYEQYF. DNA for the CDR3: TGTGCCATCAGTCCGACAGGATCTAGTTACTACGAGCAGTACTTC.

The V and J genes are TRBV19 and TRBJ2-2, with a weak D call TRBD1 (5 bases). CDR1 and CDR2 (germline): LNHDA, SQIVND (reference sequence). CDR3 size: 15 residues. The ends were cut back, 5 bases at V and 7 bases at J, with 17 bases in the middle. The CDR3 here is CASSLGRVTGGELFF. The CDR3 coding sequence is TGTGCCAGTAGTTTGGGCAGGGTTACTGGCGGGGAGCTGTTTTTT.

V is TRBV19 and J is TRBJ1-1; D is unresolved. The germline gives CDR1 LNHDA, CDR2 SQIVND (reference sequence). V lost 7 bases, J lost 2 bases, and 11 bases lay in between. The CDR3 has 13 residues. CDR3 residues: CASTSRRNTEAFF. The DNA of the CDR3 is TGTGCCAGTACCTCACGCAGAAACACTGAAGCTTTCTTT.

The chain recombines TRBV7-2 with TRBJ2-2; TRBD2 matches 8 bases. CDR3 size: 15 residues. Germline V gene lookup returns CDR1 SGHTA and CDR2 FQGNSA. With V trimmed by 2 bases and J by 4 bases, 3 bases remained unmatched. The DNA for the CDR3 is TGTGCCAGCAGCTTATACGGGGGGGTCACCGGGGAGCTGTTTTTT. Encoded protein: CASSLYGGVTGELFF.